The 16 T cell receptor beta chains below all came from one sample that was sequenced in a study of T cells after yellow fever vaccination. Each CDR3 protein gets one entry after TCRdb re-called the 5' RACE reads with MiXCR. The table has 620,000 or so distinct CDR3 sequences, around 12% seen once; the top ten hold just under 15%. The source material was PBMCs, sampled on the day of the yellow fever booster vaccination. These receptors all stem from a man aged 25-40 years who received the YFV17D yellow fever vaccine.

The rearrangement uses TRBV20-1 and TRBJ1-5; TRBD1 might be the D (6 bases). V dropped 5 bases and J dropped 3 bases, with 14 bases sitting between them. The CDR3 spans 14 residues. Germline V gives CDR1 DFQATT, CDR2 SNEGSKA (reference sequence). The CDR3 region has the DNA TGCAGTGCTCGATACGGACAGCCCAATCAGCCCCAGCATTTT. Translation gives CSARYGQPNQPQHF.

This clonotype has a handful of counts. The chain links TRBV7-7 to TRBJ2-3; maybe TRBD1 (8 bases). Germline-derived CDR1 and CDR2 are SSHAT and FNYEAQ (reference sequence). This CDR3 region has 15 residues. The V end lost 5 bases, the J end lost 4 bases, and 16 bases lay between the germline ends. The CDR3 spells CASSRRQGRADTQYF. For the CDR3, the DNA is TGTGCCAGCAGCCGACGACAGGGGAGGGCAGATACGCAGTATTTT.

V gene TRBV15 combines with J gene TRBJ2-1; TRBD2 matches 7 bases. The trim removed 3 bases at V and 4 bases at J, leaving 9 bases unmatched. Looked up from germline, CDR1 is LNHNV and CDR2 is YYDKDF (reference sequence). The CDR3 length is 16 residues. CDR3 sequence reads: CATSRRSSGKYNEQFF. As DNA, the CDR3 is TGTGCCACCAGCAGGCGGTCTAGCGGCAAATACAATGAGCAGTTCTTC.

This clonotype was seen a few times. CDR3 loop: CASSLDTGFGYTEAFF. CDR3 bases: TGCGCCAGCAGCCTGGACACAGGGTTCGGGTACACTGAAGCTTTCTTT. The chain is built from TRBV5-1 and TRBJ1-1; the D gene is possibly TRBD1 (6 bases). Trimming took 4 bases from V and 3 from J, leaving 19 bases between them. CDR1 SGHRS and CDR2 YFSETQ come from the germline V gene. The CDR3 has 16 amino acids.

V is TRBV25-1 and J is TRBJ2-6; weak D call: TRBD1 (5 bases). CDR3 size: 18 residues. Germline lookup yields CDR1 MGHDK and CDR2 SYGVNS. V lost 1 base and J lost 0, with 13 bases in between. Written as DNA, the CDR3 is TGTGCCAGCAGTGAATCTGGAACAGGAGCCTCTGGGGCCAACGTCCTGACTTTC. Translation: CASSESGTGASGANVLTF.

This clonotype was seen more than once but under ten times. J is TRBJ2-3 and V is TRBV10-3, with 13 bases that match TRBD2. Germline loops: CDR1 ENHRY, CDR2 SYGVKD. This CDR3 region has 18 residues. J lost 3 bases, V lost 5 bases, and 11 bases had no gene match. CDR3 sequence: CAISPGTSGTPVTDTQYF. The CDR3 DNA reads TGTGCCATCAGTCCGGGGACTAGCGGGACCCCCGTGACAGATACGCAGTATTTT.

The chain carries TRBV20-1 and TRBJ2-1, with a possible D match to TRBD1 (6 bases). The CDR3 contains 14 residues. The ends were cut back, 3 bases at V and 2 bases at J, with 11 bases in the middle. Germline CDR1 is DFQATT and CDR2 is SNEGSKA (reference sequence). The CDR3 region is CSASPKGAYNEQFF. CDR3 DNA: TGCAGTGCTAGCCCTAAGGGGGCCTACAATGAGCAGTTCTTC.

CDR3 sequence: CASSPQWELFF. CDR3 bases: TGTGCCAGCAGCCCCCAGTGGGAGCTGTTTTTT. The chain links TRBV7-9 to TRBJ2-2; no clear D gene. This CDR3 region has 11 residues. From germline, CDR1 is SEHNR and CDR2 FQNEAQ (reference sequence). V lost 5 bases to trimming and J lost 9 bases, with 7 bases between them.

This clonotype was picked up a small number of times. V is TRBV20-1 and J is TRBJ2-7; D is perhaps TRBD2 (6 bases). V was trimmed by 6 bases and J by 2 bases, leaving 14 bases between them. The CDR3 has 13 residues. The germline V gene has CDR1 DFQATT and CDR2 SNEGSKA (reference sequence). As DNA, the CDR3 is TGCAGTGCGAAGACTAGTAACACCTACGAGCAGTACTTC. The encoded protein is CSAKTSNTYEQYF.

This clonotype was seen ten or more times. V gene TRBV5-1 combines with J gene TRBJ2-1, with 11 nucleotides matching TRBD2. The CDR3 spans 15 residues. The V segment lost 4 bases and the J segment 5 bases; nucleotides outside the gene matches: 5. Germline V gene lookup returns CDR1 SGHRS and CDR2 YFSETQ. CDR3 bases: TGCGCCAGCAGCACGGTAGCGGGAGGGAACAATGAGCAGTTCTTC. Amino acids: CASSTVAGGNNEQFF.

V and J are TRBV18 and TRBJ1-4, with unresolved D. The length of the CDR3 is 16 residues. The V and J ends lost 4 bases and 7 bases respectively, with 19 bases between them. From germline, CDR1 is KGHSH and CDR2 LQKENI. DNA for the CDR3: TGTGCCAGCTCACTCGCGCCGCCAGCGGGCGGTGAAAAACTGTTTTTT. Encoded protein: CASSLAPPAGGEKLFF.

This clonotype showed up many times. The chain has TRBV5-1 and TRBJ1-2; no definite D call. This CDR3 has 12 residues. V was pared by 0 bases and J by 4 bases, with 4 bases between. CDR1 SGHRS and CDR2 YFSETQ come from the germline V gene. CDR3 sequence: CASSLDSYGYTF. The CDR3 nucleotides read TGCGCCAGCAGCTTGGACAGCTATGGCTACACCTTC.

CDR3 residues: CASSLVSGSNNEQFF. In DNA, the CDR3 is TGTGCCAGCAGCTTAGTTAGCGGGAGTAACAATGAGCAGTTCTTC. The chain joins TRBV7-2 to TRBJ2-1; 9 nucleotides line up with TRBD2. After removal of 1 base from V and 5 bases from J, the junction contained 3 bases not matched to a gene. Germline lookup yields CDR1 SGHTA and CDR2 FQGNSA. The CDR3 spans 15 residues.

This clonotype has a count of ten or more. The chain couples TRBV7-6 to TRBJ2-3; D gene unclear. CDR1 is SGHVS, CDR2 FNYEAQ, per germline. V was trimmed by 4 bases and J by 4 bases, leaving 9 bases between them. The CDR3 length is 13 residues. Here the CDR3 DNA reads TGTGCCAGCAGCTCCCTAGTGGCAGATACGCAGTATTTT. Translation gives CASSSLVADTQYF.

CDR3 in amino acids: CASSTPTGGESPLHF. The CDR3 DNA is TGTGCCAGCAGTACCCCGACAGGGGGGGAATCACCCCTCCACTTT. The V gene is TRBV6-1, the J gene TRBJ1-6, with 9 bases identical to TRBD1. V was clipped by 5 bases and J by 10 bases; unmatched bases: 9. CDR1 MNHNS and CDR2 SASEGT come from the germline V gene. This CDR3 is built from 15 residues.

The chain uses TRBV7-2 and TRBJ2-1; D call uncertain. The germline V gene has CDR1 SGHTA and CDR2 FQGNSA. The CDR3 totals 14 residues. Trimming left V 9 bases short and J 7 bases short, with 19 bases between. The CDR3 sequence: CASTESEARNEQFF. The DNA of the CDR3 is TGTGCCAGTACGGAGTCCGAGGCTCGAAATGAGCAGTTCTTC.